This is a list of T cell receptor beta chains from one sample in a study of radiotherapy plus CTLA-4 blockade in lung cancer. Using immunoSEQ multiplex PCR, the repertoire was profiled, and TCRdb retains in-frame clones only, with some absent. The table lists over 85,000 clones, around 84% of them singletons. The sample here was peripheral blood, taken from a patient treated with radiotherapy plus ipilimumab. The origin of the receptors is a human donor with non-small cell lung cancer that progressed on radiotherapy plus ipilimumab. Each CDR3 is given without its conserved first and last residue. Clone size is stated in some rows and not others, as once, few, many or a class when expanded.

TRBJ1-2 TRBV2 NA ASRDGYGYT
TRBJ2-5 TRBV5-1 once ASSFLVGETGAAAAETQY
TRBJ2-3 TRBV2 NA ASPWGPRRDTQY
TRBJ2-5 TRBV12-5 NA ASGFEGFGETQY
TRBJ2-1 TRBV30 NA AWSPSPDPAF
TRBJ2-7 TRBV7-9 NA ASSPPGLAGFYEQY
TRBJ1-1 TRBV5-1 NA ASSLGQGRTEAF
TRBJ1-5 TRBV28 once ASSSGYSNQPQH
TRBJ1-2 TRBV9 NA ASSEGQGYGYT
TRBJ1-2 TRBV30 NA AWAGPQGNYGYT
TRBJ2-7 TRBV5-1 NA ASSRAAGYEQY
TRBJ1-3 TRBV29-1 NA SVNRISGNTIY
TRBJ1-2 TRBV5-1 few ASTDSGTYGYT
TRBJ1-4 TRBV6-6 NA ATGGQGYEKLF
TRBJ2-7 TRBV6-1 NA ASVGQMSSYEQY
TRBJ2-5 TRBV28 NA ASMMAGQSLQETQY
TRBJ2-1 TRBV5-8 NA ASSLTSLATNLDEQF
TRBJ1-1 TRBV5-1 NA ASSLGGRANTEAF
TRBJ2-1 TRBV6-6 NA ASSLDLNEQF
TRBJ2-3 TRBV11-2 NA ASSSRQGLTDTQY
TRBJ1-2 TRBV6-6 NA ASSLQQGNYGYT
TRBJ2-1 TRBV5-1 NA ASSLLRLADNEQF
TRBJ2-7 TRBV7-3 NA ASSTISGSSYEQY
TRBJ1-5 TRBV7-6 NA ASSFGEGTQPQH
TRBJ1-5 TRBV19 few ASSMTGGLVDQPQH
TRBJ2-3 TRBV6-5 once ASSNDGSTDTQY